This T cell receptor beta chain was retrieved from a study of TIL therapy for anti-PD-1-resistant metastatic lung cancer. V was pared by 10 bases and J by 3 bases, with 15 bases between. This CDR3 is 13 amino acids long. Germline V gene data show CDR1 as LGHDT and CDR2 as YNNKEL (reference sequence). This clone was counted only a few times. The immunoSEQ assay was v3. The data were produced by immunoSEQ multiplex PCR, yet TCRdb's version contains in-frame clones alone and is incomplete. The sample lists approximately 97,000 clones; about three fifths were seen once. As for time point: pre-treatment sample, taken before nivolumab and TIL therapy. The tumor samples were excised metastases, mostly pleural nodules or supraclavicular lymph nodes.

The chain employs TRBV3-1 (or the pseudogene TRBV3-2) and TRBJ1-1, with D tentatively TRBD1 (6 bases). The TCR comes from a person between 25 and 79 years old with non-small cell lung cancer. Sequences were derived from tumor tissue, sampled at baseline. The CDR3 DNA reads as TGTGCCATCAAGAGGGGGGGAGACACTGAAGCTTTCTTT. Its protein product is CAIKRGGDTEAFF.